Shown below are 31 T cell receptor beta chains from a single sample sequenced in a study of monozygotic twins with inflammatory bowel disease. Following a re-call of the 5' RACE reads, TCRdb has one entry per CDR3 protein and lacks DNA. The repertoire table contains about 300,000 distinct CDR3 sequences. Sequencing was carried out using blood. All receptors derive from a human donor with ulcerative colitis or Crohn's disease, or a healthy co-twin of an affected twin (not recorded which).

The chain couples TRBV7-2 to TRBJ2-3; TCRdb's D gene call, TRBD1, goes unchecked for lack of DNA. Germline V gene lookup returns CDR1 SGHTA and CDR2 FQGNSA. This CDR3 is built from 15 residues. CDR3 sequence reads: CASSLEGVNTDTQNF.

The chain employs TRBV6-5 and TRBJ2-7. The CDR3 contains 14 residues. Germline lookup yields CDR1 MNHEY and CDR2 SVGAGI. CDR3 sequence: CASSFTGSSYEQYF.

The V call is TRBV20-1, the J call TRBJ2-5. In germline, CDR1 is DFQATT, CDR2 SNEGSKA (reference sequence). CDR3 length: 12 residues. The CDR3 sequence: CSARVAEETQYF.

The chain uses TRBV15 and TRBJ2-7. Looked up from germline, CDR1 is LNHNV and CDR2 is YYDKDF (reference sequence). The CDR3 length is 13 residues. CDR3 residues: CATSPTSGGEQYF.

The rearrangement uses TRBV5-1 and TRBJ1-2; TCRdb outputs TRBD1, but without DNA this stays unchecked. Germline CDR1 and CDR2: SGHRS and YFSETQ. This CDR3 comprises 14 residues. The CDR3 loop is CASRASGVEHGYTF. The variable domain in full, completed from reference TRBV5-1 and TRBJ1-2, reads KAGVTQTPRYLIKTRGQQVTLSCSPISGHRSVSWYQQTPGQGLQFLFEYFSETQRNKGNFPGRFSGRQFSNSRSEMNVSTLELGDSALYLCASRASGVEHGYTFGSGTRLTVV.

The chain recombines TRBV20-1 with TRBJ2-5. The germline CDR1 and CDR2 sequences are DFQATT and SNEGSKA (reference sequence). The length of the CDR3 is 11 residues. CDR3: CSASIRETQYF.

This chain connects TRBV7-2 to TRBJ2-7; TCRdb's D gene call, TRBD2, goes unchecked for lack of DNA. The CDR3 covers 14 residues. In germline, CDR1 is SGHTA, CDR2 FQGNSA. The CDR3 sequence: CASRSGLGQYEQYF.

The gene calls are TRBV15 and TRBJ1-5; TCRdb designates TRBD1, a call that cannot be tested without DNA. Germline V gene lookup returns CDR1 LNHNV and CDR2 YYDKDF (reference sequence). CDR3 length: 15 residues. Here the CDR3 reads CATSREIPGNQPQHF.

This chain links TRBV20-1 with TRBJ2-7; the D call of TRBD2 rests on TCRdb alone, since no DNA is present to check it. The germline gives CDR1 DFQATT, CDR2 SNEGSKA (reference sequence). The CDR3 is made up of 13 amino acids. The CDR3 is CSASGSSTYEQYF.

J is TRBJ2-3 and V is TRBV14. Germline CDR1 SGHDN, CDR2 FVKESK. The CDR3 covers 12 residues. CDR3 sequence: CASSPIWGTQYF.

The V gene is TRBV29-1, the J gene TRBJ2-1. Looked up from germline, CDR1 is SQVTM and CDR2 is ANQGSEA. This CDR3 comprises 12 residues. This CDR3 reads CSETNMADEQFF.

The rearrangement links TRBV6-4 to TRBJ1-1; as DNA is missing, the TRBD1 call by TCRdb cannot be tested. The germline V gene encodes CDR1 MRHNA and CDR2 SNTAGT. This CDR3 is built from 13 residues. The CDR3 sequence is CASSSQGGTEAFF.

The gene calls are TRBV7-9 and TRBJ1-1; the D call of TRBD1 rests on TCRdb alone, since no DNA is present to check it. Germline-derived CDR1 and CDR2 are SEHNR and FQNEAQ (reference sequence). CDR3 size: 17 residues. CDR3 in amino acids: CASSLRTPNRGNTEAFF.

The J gene is TRBJ2-3, the V gene TRBV11-2; no DNA is available, so the TRBD2 call from TCRdb remains unchecked. The CDR3 extends over 15 amino acids. Germline CDR1 is SGHAT and CDR2 is FQNNGV. CDR3 in amino acids: CASRDYKGGTDTQYF.

The chain joins TRBV20-1 to TRBJ2-7; with no DNA, the TCRdb D assignment of TRBD1 cannot be verified. Germline V gene lookup returns CDR1 DFQATT and CDR2 SNEGSKA (reference sequence). The CDR3 is 14 amino acids. CDR3 sequence reads: CSARELTGIHEQYF.

V usage is TRBV7-9 and J usage is TRBJ2-3; lacking DNA, the TRBD1 call made by TCRdb goes unchecked. CDR3 size: 17 residues. Germline CDR1 SEHNR, CDR2 FQNEAQ (reference sequence). This CDR3 reads CASSRISAGESPDTQYF.

The chain carries TRBV29-1 and TRBJ1-2. Germline loops: CDR1 SQVTM, CDR2 ANQGSEA. The CDR3 covers 12 residues. CDR3 amino acids: CSVGGEKGPYTF.

The genes are TRBV30 and TRBJ2-7. The CDR3 is 14 residues long. The germline V gene has CDR1 GTSNPN and CDR2 SVGIG (reference sequence). CDR3 amino acids: CAWSVSGATYEQYF. The entire variable domain, with the rest obtained from reference TRBV30 and TRBJ2-7, is as follows: SQTIHQWPATLVQPVGSPLSLECTVEGTSNPNLYWYRQAAGRGLQLLFYSVGIGQISSEVPQNLSASRPQDRQFILSSKKLLLSDSGFYLCAWSVSGATYEQYFGPGTRLTVT.

V usage is TRBV5-6 and J usage is TRBJ2-3; TCRdb's D gene call, TRBD1, goes unchecked for lack of DNA. Germline lookup yields CDR1 SGHDT and CDR2 YYEEEE. The CDR3 length is 17 residues. The CDR3 here is CASSVGRTTGTGDAQYF. Supplemented by reference TRBV5-6 and TRBJ2-3, the full variable domain reads DAGVTQSPTHLIKTRGQQVTLRCSPKSGHDTVSWYQQALGQGPQFIFQYYEEEERQRGNFPDRFSGHQFPNYSSELNVNALLLGDSALYLCASSVGRTTGTGDAQYFGPGTRLTVL.

The chain is built from TRBV5-1 and TRBJ2-2. The CDR3 is made up of 13 amino acids. The V gene's germline CDR1 is SGHRS and CDR2 YFSETQ. This CDR3 reads CASSTLHTGELFF.

The rearrangement links TRBV7-2 to TRBJ1-1. This CDR3 is built from 15 residues. Germline loops: CDR1 SGHTA, CDR2 FQGNSA. CDR3 amino acids: CASSLNSHSNTEAFF.

The CDR3 loop is CASSFGGHPGANVLTF. J is TRBJ2-6 and V is TRBV11-2; the D gene TCRdb calls, TRBD2, cannot be checked with no DNA. Germline V gene data show CDR1 as SGHAT and CDR2 as FQNNGV. This CDR3 is built from 16 residues.

The chain carries TRBV18 and TRBJ1-6; as DNA is missing, the TRBD1 call by TCRdb cannot be tested. The CDR3 runs to 15 residues. From germline, CDR1 is KGHSH and CDR2 LQKENI. CDR3 sequence reads: CASSPKTGGESPHHF.

The rearrangement uses TRBV11-2 and TRBJ2-7; there is no DNA to check the TCRdb D call of TRBD2. The CDR3 consists of 19 residues. Germline CDR1 and CDR2: SGHAT and FQNNGV. The chain's CDR3 is CASSLSGTSGRGTFYEQYF.

This chain links TRBV6-5 with TRBJ2-4; absent DNA, TCRdb's TRBD1 call cannot be checked. Germline V lookup: CDR1 MNHEY, CDR2 SVGAGI. The CDR3 has 17 residues. Here the CDR3 reads CASSFSDSRDTKNMQYF.

V and J are TRBV28 and TRBJ2-7; without DNA, the TCRdb call of TRBD1 cannot be checked. In germline, CDR1 is MDHEN, CDR2 SYDVKM. CDR3 size: 15 residues. The CDR3 sequence: CASSRGQGPLYEQYF. Complete variable domain (other parts from reference TRBV28 and TRBJ2-7): DVKVTQSSRYLVKRTGEKVFLECVQDMDHENMFWYRQDPGLGLRLIYFSYDVKMKEKGDIPEGYSVSREKKERFSLILESASTNQTSMYLCASSRGQGPLYEQYFGPGTRLTVT.

The CDR3 loop is CASSDVSYEQFF. V gene TRBV7-2 combines with J gene TRBJ2-1. The CDR3 covers 12 residues. Germline V lookup: CDR1 SGHTA, CDR2 FQGNSA.

This CDR3 reads CASSPGSGNYEQYF. The chain combines TRBV18 with TRBJ2-7; the D gene TCRdb calls, TRBD1, cannot be checked with no DNA. This CDR3 spans 14 amino acids. The germline gives CDR1 KGHSH, CDR2 LQKENI.

The chain recombines TRBV20-1 with TRBJ2-4; TCRdb gives TRBD1 as the D gene, but with no DNA this cannot be confirmed. This CDR3 is built from 13 residues. CDR1 and CDR2 (germline): DFQATT, SNEGSKA (reference sequence). The CDR3 here is CSARTGGGNIQYF.

J is TRBJ2-6 and V is TRBV28. Germline CDR1 reads MDHEN; CDR2 reads SYDVKM. This CDR3 is 14 amino acids long. CDR3 residues: CATIRYPGAKVLTF.

The chain recombines TRBV20-1 with TRBJ1-6. The CDR3 sequence is 12 residues long. Germline CDR1 is DFQATT and CDR2 is SNEGSKA (reference sequence). CDR3 in amino acids: CSARSRVSPLHF.